The clone carrying this TCR beta chain was detected many times. Antigen: not known. The sample comes from a study of breast tumors, draining lymph nodes, adjacent tissues. The study, taken as a whole, reports: Tumor and nontumor repertoires were significantly more similar in luminal-like than in basal-like breast cancer. The lymph node origin of tumor T cells was framed as consistent with a hypothesis, not demonstrated. Tumor repertoires ranked between lymph nodes and nontumor tissue in diversity, with V and J gene preferences.

Breast cancer patients provided tissue from their axillary draining lymph nodes. The CDR3 spans 11 residues. In germline, CDR1 is ENHRY, CDR2 SYGVKD. The V and J ends lost 3 bases and 7 bases respectively, with 5 bases between them. TCRdb re-called the multiplex PCR reads through MiXCR, storing one row per CDR3 protein. There are around 130,000 distinct CDR3 sequences in the sample; approximately 20% occur only once, and over 3% lies in the top ten. The TCR was taken from a female donor with breast cancer. Some clones in this sample may be carry-over from other donors' samples. The J gene is TRBJ2-3, the V gene TRBV10-3; D ambiguous. The sequencing input was axillary lymph node tissue. In DNA, the CDR3 is TGTGCCATCAGTGAAGGGAATACGCAGTATTTT. Protein sequence: CAISEGNTQYF.